This TCR beta chain was obtained from a study of T cell repertoires in ileal Crohn's disease. Whole-study context: At surgery, 35% of patients smoked, with median disease duration 7.9 years. About half received postoperative treatment, roughly twelve with thiopurines and around 18 anti-TNF. Points from the study as a whole: Every patient over 26.8% clonality showed endoscopic recurrence. Active smokers at surgery had more clonal expansions than non-smokers.

With respect to this clone: Its antigen remains unidentified.

TCRdb's table, derived via immunoSEQ multiplex PCR, lists solely in-frame clones and lacks some. Of some 7,000 clones in the sample, 75% to 85% are singletons; the top ten hold around 4.5%. V dropped 4 bases and J dropped 8 bases, with 19 bases sitting between them. This CDR3 comprises 15 residues. The germline V gene encodes CDR1 SGDLS and CDR2 YYNGEE. Material: ileal tissue. This receptor was identified in an adult with Crohn's disease. This chain uses TRBV9 with TRBJ2-1; no reliable D call. The CDR3 DNA follows: TGTGCCAGCAGCCGTGAGACTCAGAAGTTGGATGAGCAGTTCTTC. This sequence encodes CASSRETQKLDEQFF.